This is a list of T cell receptor beta chains from one sample in a study of CD4 T cells in relation to SARS-CoV-2 and coronaviruses. TCRdb's table, derived via immunoSEQ multiplex PCR, lists solely in-frame clones and lacks some. The sample includes about 24,000 clones, around 74% of them seen just once. No antigen is known for these receptors. The sequenced material came from CD4+ T cells from PBMCs, cultured in vitro. Every receptor here comes from a human donor in good health. CDR3s include the opening cysteine and the closing phenylalanine or tryptophan. The D gene is left open where the match is weak. A row's size may be missing; if present it is once, few, many or a size class.

d_call	clone_size	v_call	j_call	cdr3_aa	cdr3_nt
NA	few	TRBV7-9	TRBJ2-3	CASSLTGYTDTQYF	TGTGCCAGCAGCTTGACAGGTTACACAGATACGCAGTATTTT
NA	NA	TRBV28	TRBJ1-2	CASSSREIYGYTF	TGTGCCAGCAGCTCACGGGAAATCTATGGCTACACCTTC
NA	once	TRBV19	TRBJ1-3	CASSIGVLHGNTIYF	TGTGCCAGTAGTATAGGAGTACTCCATGGAAACACCATATATTTT
NA	NA	TRBV28	TRBJ1-2	CASRGQSNYGYTF	TGTGCCAGCAGAGGACAGAGTAACTATGGCTACACCTTC
NA	NA	TRBV18	TRBJ1-1	CASSPAGRVTEAFF	TGTGCCAGCTCACCAGCGGGCAGGGTGACTGAAGCTTTCTTT
NA	NA	TRBV10-1	TRBJ2-1	CASSLGTPNLYNEQFF	TGCGCCAGCAGCTTAGGGACACCGAACCTCTACAATGAGCAGTTCTTC
TRBD1	NA	TRBV3-1/TRBV3-2	TRBJ2-5	CASSQAKDRGENQETQYF	TGTGCCAGCAGCCAAGCTAAAGACAGGGGCGAAAACCAAGAGACCCAGTACTTC
TRBD2	NA	TRBV9	TRBJ2-7	CASSVEVSGTTYEQYF	TGTGCCAGCAGCGTAGAGGTTAGCGGGACAACCTACGAGCAGTACTTC
NA	few	TRBV7-9	TRBJ1-1	CASSFGKIRDTEAFF	TGTGCCAGCAGCTTCGGTAAAATTCGGGACACTGAAGCTTTCTTT
NA	NA	TRBV19	TRBJ2-7	CASSGRTSTDYEQYF	TGTGCCAGTAGTGGACGGACAAGCACCGACTACGAGCAGTACTTC
NA	NA	TRBV27	TRBJ1-6	CASRSNMESSNSPLHF	TGTGCCAGCAGGTCAAACATGGAATCGAGTAATTCACCCCTCCACTTT
NA	NA	TRBV3-1/TRBV3-2	TRBJ1-3	CASSQVLDHSGNTIYF	TGTGCCAGCAGCCAAGTTCTCGATCACTCTGGAAACACCATATATTTT
TRBD1	NA	TRBV7-8	TRBJ1-1	CASSLVAGGLSFTEAFF	TGTGCCAGCAGCTTAGTGGCAGGGGGGTTGAGTTTCACTGAAGCTTTCTTT
NA	NA	TRBV24-1	TRBJ1-1	CATSHPLVMNTEAFF	TGTGCCACCAGTCACCCGTTGGTCATGAACACTGAAGCTTTCTTT
NA	NA	TRBV7-2	TRBJ1-5	CASSLVAGGGNQPQHF	TGTGCCAGCAGCTTAGTGGCGGGGGGGGGCAATCAGCCCCAGCATTTT
TRBD1	NA	TRBV10-1	TRBJ2-7	CASSRDRSSYEQYF	TGCGCCAGCAGTCGGGACAGGTCCTCCTACGAGCAGTACTTC
NA	NA	TRBV25-1	TRBJ2-7	CASTSGYEQYF	TGTGCCAGCACCAGCGGTTACGAGCAGTACTTC
NA	NA	TRBV4-1	TRBJ2-7	CASSPTRDPSYEQYF	TGCGCCAGCAGCCCGACAAGGGACCCCTCCTACGAGCAGTACTTC
NA	NA	TRBV5-1	TRBJ1-3	CASSLAGVGNTIYF	TGCGCCAGCAGCTTGGCAGGGGTCGGAAACACCATATATTTT
NA	NA	TRBV5-1	TRBJ2-3	CASSQPVIAGTDTQYF	TGCGCCAGCAGCCAACCCGTGATAGCTGGCACAGATACGCAGTATTTT
NA	NA	TRBV7-8	TRBJ1-3	CASSLGSSSNTIYF	TGTGCCAGCAGCTTAGGTTCTTCAAGCAACACCATATATTTT
NA	NA	TRBV25-1	TRBJ2-5	CASSAGSGAETQYF	TGTGCCAGCAGTGCGGGGTCGGGAGCAGAGACCCAGTACTTC
TRBD1	once	TRBV10-3	TRBJ2-3	CAITVTGTGGRNTQYF	TGTGCCATCACAGTAACCGGGACAGGGGGCCGAAATACGCAGTATTTT
NA	NA	TRBV15	TRBJ2-3	CATSREGARLGADTQYF	TGTGCCACCAGCAGAGAGGGTGCTCGACTAGGGGCAGATACGCAGTATTTT
TRBD1	NA	TRBV6-2/TRBV6-3	TRBJ1-2	CASSPTPDRAVGYTF	TGTGCCAGCAGCCCGACCCCGGACAGGGCCGTAGGCTACACCTTC
NA	NA	TRBV6-1	TRBJ1-5	CASSEDGSWQPQHF	TGTGCCAGCAGTGAAGATGGTAGTTGGCAGCCCCAGCATTTT
TRBD1	NA	TRBV5-6	TRBJ1-1	CASSSLSTGGDTEAFF	TGTGCCAGCAGTTCGCTATCGACAGGGGGGGACACTGAAGCTTTCTTT
TRBD1	NA	TRBV6-4	TRBJ2-2	CASSDGAGGAAGELFF	TGTGCCAGCAGTGACGGGGCAGGGGGCGCGGCCGGGGAGCTGTTTTTT
NA	NA	TRBV15	TRBJ2-2	CATSRDSRTLGGELFF	TGTGCCACCAGCAGAGATAGCCGGACGCTGGGCGGGGAGCTGTTTTTT
NA	NA	TRBV5-1	TRBJ2-7	CASSLLESSYEQYF	TGCGCCAGCAGCTTACTAGAAAGCTCCTACGAGCAGTACTTC
TRBD1	few	TRBV10-3	TRBJ1-2	CAISESQGAGNYGYTF	TGTGCCATCAGTGAGTCTCAGGGGGCGGGAAACTATGGCTACACCTTC
TRBD2	NA	TRBV12-5	TRBJ2-1	CASGLVRTSGSSYNEQFF	TGTGCTAGTGGTTTGGTACGGACTAGCGGGAGCTCCTACAATGAGCAGTTCTTC
TRBD1	NA	TRBV5-4	TRBJ2-3	CASSGTGAADTQYF	TGTGCCAGCAGCGGGACAGGGGCCGCAGATACGCAGTATTTT
NA	NA	TRBV5-1	TRBJ2-3	CALSGVWSTDTQYF	TGCGCCCTCTCGGGGGTCTGGAGCACAGATACGCAGTATTTT
NA	NA	TRBV2	TRBJ2-7	CASSGTSNYEQYF	TGTGCCAGCAGCGGGACTTCCAACTACGAGCAGTACTTC
TRBD2	NA	TRBV5-1	TRBJ2-3	CASNYGLAGTDTQYF	TGCGCCAGCAACTACGGGCTAGCGGGTACAGATACGCAGTATTTT
NA	NA	TRBV9	TRBJ1-1	CASSVGGRSNTEAFF	TGTGCCAGCAGCGTAGGCGGCCGTTCGAACACTGAAGCTTTCTTT
NA	NA	TRBV5-1	TRBJ1-3	CASSLPEGSGNTIYF	TGCGCCAGCAGCTTGCCGGAGGGCTCTGGAAACACCATATATTTT
TRBD2	NA	TRBV6-5	TRBJ2-7	CASSFGLAVNEQYF	TGTGCCAGCAGTTTTGGACTAGCGGTTAACGAGCAGTACTTC
NA	NA	TRBV7-2	TRBJ1-1	CASRVGRESTEAFF	TGTGCCAGCAGAGTGGGCAGGGAGTCAACTGAAGCTTTCTTT
NA	NA	TRBV24-1	TRBJ1-1	CATSARDTEAFF	TGTGCCACCAGCGCCCGGGACACTGAAGCTTTCTTT
TRBD1	NA	TRBV30	TRBJ1-4	CAWSAGQARPATNEKLFF	TGTGCCTGGAGTGCAGGACAGGCCCGCCCAGCAACTAATGAAAAACTGTTTTTT